These 10 T cell receptor beta chains originate from one sample sequenced in a study of early T cells in non-severe SARS-CoV-2 infection (dated by TCRdb to about 2021). Libraries were prepared through 5' RACE. Sequenced using a NextSeq 500. In-frame beta chains were kept once TCRdb had trimmed the public reads at Q25 with fastp and called clones with MiXCR. Each CDR3 protein gets just one entry, which takes the most common genes and DNA from the rows behind it. The sample table shows fewer than 100,000 distinct CDR3 sequences, and over 9% are seen once. Approximately 4.8% of the sample goes to the ten largest clones. The sequenced sample consisted of whole blood. The receptors come from an adult who was a healthcare worker with PCR-confirmed SARS-CoV-2 infection or an uninfected control (not recorded which).

The chain is built from TRBV7-2 and TRBJ2-6; D not resolved. CDR1 and CDR2 (germline): SGHTA, FQGNSA. The V end lost 1 base, the J end lost 5 bases, and 3 bases lay between the germline ends. This CDR3 contains 13 residues. This chain's CDR3 is CASSLGRANVLTF. The CDR3 DNA sequence: TGTGCCAGCAGCTTAGGGAGGGCCAACGTCCTGACTTTC. Looking up the rest from reference TRBV7-2 and TRBJ2-6 gives the full variable domain: GAGVSQSPSNKVTEKGKDVELRCDPISGHTALYWYRQSLGQGLEFLIYFQGNSAPDKSGLPSDRFSAERTGGSVSTLTIQRTQQEDSAVYLCASSLGRANVLTFGAGSRLTVL.

The rearrangement uses TRBV28 and TRBJ2-3; 12 nucleotides align to TRBD2. Germline CDR1 is MDHEN and CDR2 is SYDVKM. The CDR3 totals 16 residues. Unmatched junction bases numbered 7, after V lost 5 bases and J lost 4 bases. The CDR3 sequence: CASSGLAGGLSDTQYF. The CDR3 nucleotides are TGTGCCAGCAGTGGGCTAGCGGGAGGGCTATCAGATACGCAGTATTTT.

The V call is TRBV6-4, the J call TRBJ1-6; D gene ambiguous. CDR1 and CDR2 (germline): MRHNA, SNTAGT. CDR3 length: 15 residues. V was clipped by 2 bases and J by 5 bases, with 10 bases between them. This CDR3 is CASSDGRTDNSPLHF. DNA for the CDR3: TGTGCCAGCAGTGACGGTAGGACGGATAATTCACCCCTCCACTTT.

This clonotype was observed at least ten times. CDR3 sequence (DNA): TGTGCCATCAGTGCGACAGGTAATCAGCCCCAGCATTTT. The encoded protein is CAISATGNQPQHF. The chain has TRBV10-3 and TRBJ1-5; tentatively, D is TRBD1 (6 bases). Germline V gene sequence: CDR1 ENHRY, CDR2 SYGVKD. The V and J ends lost 4 bases and 4 bases respectively, with 8 bases between them. CDR3 size: 13 residues.

The chain has TRBV15 and TRBJ2-2, with a possible D match to TRBD1 (6 bases). V gave up 0 bases and J gave up 9 bases, with 26 bases separating them. CDR3 length: 19 amino acids. Germline V gives CDR1 LNHNV, CDR2 YYDKDF (reference sequence). CDR3 coding DNA: TGTGCCACCAGCAGAGAGCCCGTTGGGCAGGGGCAGTCCCACCGGGAGCTGTTTTTT. Protein sequence: CATSREPVGQGQSHRELFF.

The chain joins TRBV28 to TRBJ2-7, with TRBD1 as a possible D gene (5 bases). V lost 6 bases and J 1 base, leaving 19 bases between the germline ends. Germline V CDR1 and CDR2: MDHEN, SYDVKM. This CDR3 has 16 amino acids. CDR3 sequence (DNA): TGTGCCAGCAGCGGGCAGGGCAGCCTCCCATCCTACGAGCAGTACTTC. Its protein product is CASSGQGSLPSYEQYF.

This clonotype was observed many times. This chain joins TRBV28 and TRBJ1-3, with TRBD1 matching over 8 bases. Germline values: CDR1 MDHEN, CDR2 SYDVKM. There are 14 residues in the CDR3. The V gene end was trimmed by 6 bases and the J gene end by 5 bases; junction bases not matched to a gene: 6. Here the CDR3 DNA reads TGTGCCAGCAGAGAGACAGGGGACCGAAACACCATATATTTT. Translated: CASRETGDRNTIYF.

To note about this clonotype: This sequence may be a read error, since a much larger clone differs from it by one base. The chain combines TRBV3-1 with TRBJ2-1; the D call may be TRBD1 or TRBD2 (5 bases each). This CDR3 comprises 15 residues. Germline CDR1 reads LGHDT; CDR2 reads YNNKEL (reference sequence). Trimming cost V 1 base and J 3 bases, with 10 bases left between them. This chain's CDR3 is CASSQGSGSYNEQFF. CDR3 coding DNA: TGTGCCAGCAGCCAAGGGTCAGGGAGCTACAATGAGCAGTTCTTC.

This rearrangement joins TRBV10-3 to TRBJ1-1; D call uncertain. Germline V gene data show CDR1 as ENHRY and CDR2 as SYGVKD. V was pared by 4 bases and J by 1 base, with 16 bases between. The CDR3 is 16 residues long. CDR3 in DNA: TGTGCCATCAGTGCTACACCGGCCGGGAAGAACACTGAAGCTTTCTTT. This gives the protein CAISATPAGKNTEAFF.

The sample holds many counts of this clonotype. The chain couples TRBV5-1 to TRBJ2-1, with 10 bases aligning to TRBD2. The germline gives CDR1 SGHRS, CDR2 YFSETQ. CDR3 length: 13 residues. Trimming removed 10 bases from V and 2 bases from J; junction bases left unmatched: 3. In DNA form, the CDR3 reads TGCGCCTCAAGCGGGAGGGCCTACAATGAGCAGTTCTTC. Amino acids: CASSGRAYNEQFF.